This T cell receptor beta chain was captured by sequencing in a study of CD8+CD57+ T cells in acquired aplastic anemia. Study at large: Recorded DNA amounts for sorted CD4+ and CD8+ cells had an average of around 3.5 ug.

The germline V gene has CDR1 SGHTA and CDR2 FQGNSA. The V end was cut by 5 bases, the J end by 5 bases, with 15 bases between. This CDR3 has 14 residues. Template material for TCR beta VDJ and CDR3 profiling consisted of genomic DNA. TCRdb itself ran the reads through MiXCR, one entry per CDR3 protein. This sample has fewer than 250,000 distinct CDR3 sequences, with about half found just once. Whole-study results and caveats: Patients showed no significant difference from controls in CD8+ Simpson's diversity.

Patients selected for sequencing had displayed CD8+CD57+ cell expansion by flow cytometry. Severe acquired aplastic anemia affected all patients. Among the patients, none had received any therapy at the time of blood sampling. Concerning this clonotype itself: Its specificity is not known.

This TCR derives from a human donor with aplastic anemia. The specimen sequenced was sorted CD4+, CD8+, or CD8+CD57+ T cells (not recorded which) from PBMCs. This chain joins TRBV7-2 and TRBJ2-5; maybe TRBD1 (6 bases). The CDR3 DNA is TGTGCCAGCAGCCTCCGGGGACACTCGGAGACCCAGTACTTC. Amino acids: CASSLRGHSETQYF.